The 10 T cell receptor beta chains below come from one sample, sequenced in a study of control samples from healthy donors and cancer patients. Produced via immunoSEQ multiplex PCR; TCRdb's table is partial and in-frame only. The repertoire holds 100,000 to 150,000 clones, with around 87% as singletons. The sequencing sample was made of blood. The receptors here all came from a man aged 40-49 years in good health.

The genes are TRBV19 and TRBJ1-3; no reliable D call. This CDR3 spans 15 amino acids. V lost 9 bases and J lost 0, with 15 bases in between. Germline CDR1 LNHDA, CDR2 SQIVND (reference sequence). CDR3 protein: CASQRGAVSGNTIYF. CDR3 nucleotide sequence: TGTGCCAGCCAAAGAGGCGCCGTCTCTGGAAACACCATATATTTT.

This chain joins TRBV9 and TRBJ1-3; TRBD1 aligns across 9 bases. This CDR3 has 14 amino acids. Germline loops: CDR1 SGDLS, CDR2 YYNGEE. CDR3 nucleotide sequence: TGTGCTAAGCCGGGTCGGGACAGGGCGGACACCATATATTTT. It translates to CAKPGRDRADTIYF. Together with reference TRBV9 and TRBJ1-3, the CDR3 gives the full variable domain: DSGVTQTPKHLITATGQRVTLRCSPRSGDLSVYWYQQSLDQGLQFLIQYYNGEERAKGNILERFSAQQFPDLHSELNLSSLELGDSALYFCAKPGRDRADTIYFGEGSWLTVV.

Only a few counts were recorded for this clone. The J gene is TRBJ2-5, the V gene TRBV7-8; D is ambiguous. Trimming left V 1 base short and J 2 bases short, with 8 bases between. The CDR3 runs 14 residues. CDR1 is SGHVS, CDR2 FQNEAQ, per germline. CDR3 region: CASSLELQQETQYF. The CDR3 DNA is TGTGCCAGCAGCTTAGAACTGCAGCAAGAGACCCAGTACTTC. Full variable domain (rest looked up from reference TRBV7-8 and TRBJ2-5): GAGVSQSPRYKVAKRGQDVALRCDPISGHVSLFWYQQALGQGPEFLTYFQNEAQLDKSGLPSDRFFAERPEGSVSTLKIQRTQQEDSAVYLCASSLELQQETQYFGPGTRLLVL.

V and J are TRBV7-9 and TRBJ2-3; 8 positions agree with TRBD1. The CDR3 runs 14 residues. The junction had 4 bases not matched to a gene; V was cut back by 3 bases and J by 5 bases. The germline V gene encodes CDR1 SEHNR and CDR2 FQNEAQ (reference sequence). In DNA form, the CDR3 reads TGTGCCAGCAGCTTGGCAGGGGGCGAAGATACGCAGTATTTT. Protein sequence: CASSLAGGEDTQYF.

The V gene is TRBV2, the J gene TRBJ2-2; TRBD2 matches 16 bases. V lost 7 bases and J lost 7; bases outside the gene matches: 9. The CDR3 extends over 17 amino acids. Germline loops: CDR1 SNHLY, CDR2 FYNNEI. In DNA form, the CDR3 reads TGTGCCAGCAAAAAGGGACTAGCGGGGGGGCCGATCGGGGAGCTGTTTTTT. As protein: CASKKGLAGGPIGELFF.

J is TRBJ1-4 and V is TRBV9; unclear D gene. Germline V CDR1 and CDR2: SGDLS, YYNGEE. The CDR3 has 12 amino acids. Trimming shortened V by 3 bases and J by 13 bases, and 13 bases separated the two germline ends. CDR3 DNA sequence: TGTGCCAGCAGCGCCATAACGGGAATACTGTTTTTT. It translates to CASSAITGILFF.

The chain has TRBV6-2 or TRBV6-3 and TRBJ1-3, with D perhaps TRBD1 (5 bases). This CDR3 has 15 amino acids. Germline assignment: CDR1 MNHEY and CDR2 SVGEGT. V was shortened by 2 bases and J by 0 bases, with 8 bases between the two germline ends. The CDR3 here is CASSYDRSSGNTIYF. The DNA of the CDR3 is TGTGCCAGCAGTTACGACAGAAGCTCTGGAAACACCATATATTTT.

This chain connects TRBV3-1 (or the pseudogene TRBV3-2) to TRBJ2-1; D remains unclear. Germline loops: CDR1 LGHDT, CDR2 YNNKEL (reference sequence). CDR3 length: 13 residues. Trimming took off 4 bases at V and 5 bases at J, with 9 bases between the two ends. The CDR3, as DNA: TGTGCCAGCAGCCGCACAGTAAACAATGAGCAGTTCTTC. It codes for CASSRTVNNEQFF.

The V gene is TRBV29-1, the J gene TRBJ2-1; D perhaps matches TRBD2 (5 bases). The V and J ends lost 6 bases and 8 bases respectively, with 17 bases between them. CDR1 and CDR2 (germline): SQVTM, ANQGSEA. This CDR3 contains 13 residues. DNA for the CDR3: TGCAGCGTGGCGAGGACTTTAGCCTATGAGCAGTTCTTC. Translated: CSVARTLAYEQFF.

V and J are TRBV6-1 and TRBJ1-6, with D possibly matching TRBD1 (5 bases). Trimming removed 2 bases from V and 0 bases from J, with 20 bases in between. The CDR3 is 20 amino acids. Germline loops: CDR1 MNHNS, CDR2 SASEGT. The CDR3 loop reads CASSEFWDREVSSYNSPLHF. CDR3 DNA: TGTGCCAGCAGTGAATTTTGGGACCGGGAGGTGAGCTCCTATAATTCACCCCTCCACTTT.